The 8 T cell receptor beta chains listed next were all sequenced from one sample in a study of blood T cells in healthy people across ages. Using a J-beta primer mix together with a sample-barcoded 5' primer, a second PCR was run for roughly 7 to 12 cycles. Using its own MiXCR run on the 5' RACE reads, TCRdb lists one record per CDR3 protein. The repertoire holds about a million distinct CDR3 sequences, with approximately 50% as singletons. Sequenced input: blood. Receptors originate from a woman aged 60 to 75 in good health.

This clonotype was seen a handful of times. The gene calls are TRBV7-2 and TRBJ2-1; 11 nucleotides match TRBD2. Germline values: CDR1 SGHTA, CDR2 FQGNSA. V dropped 5 bases and J dropped 8; count of bases not matched to a gene: 8. The CDR3 has 15 residues. CDR3 region: CASSLTSGSLHEQFF. The CDR3 nucleotides read TGTGCCAGCAGCCTAACTAGCGGGAGTTTGCATGAGCAGTTCTTC.

This clonotype was observed a few times. The chain combines TRBV12-3 or TRBV12-4 with TRBJ2-7; 7 bases are a match to TRBD1. V lost 5 bases to trimming and J lost 3 bases; unmatched junction nucleotides: 13. This CDR3 has 16 amino acids. The CDR3 region has the DNA TGTGCCAGCAGTAGACAGGGATTACCGGAAATCTACGAGCAGTACTTC. It yields the protein CASSRQGLPEIYEQYF.

In this sample, this clonotype turned up a few times. This chain links TRBV20-1 with TRBJ2-3, with D unclear. Deletions cut 4 bases from V and 6 bases from J, with 8 bases between. Germline V lookup: CDR1 DFQATT, CDR2 SNEGSKA (reference sequence). CDR3 length: 11 amino acids. CDR3 DNA sequence: TGCAGTGCTATCACATACGATACGCAGTATTTT. This translates into CSAITYDTQYF.

This clonotype was picked up a small number of times. The V and J genes are TRBV20-1 and TRBJ2-7; perhaps TRBD2 as D (7 bases). V lost 6 bases, J lost 2 bases, and 17 bases lay in between. Germline V lookup: CDR1 DFQATT, CDR2 SNEGSKA (reference sequence). This CDR3 region has 14 residues. CDR3: CSAGGREYPYEQYF. The CDR3, as DNA: TGCAGTGCAGGGGGGCGGGAGTACCCCTACGAGCAGTACTTC.

The chain employs TRBV2 and TRBJ2-3; 7 nucleotides agree with TRBD1. The V segment lost 5 bases and the J segment 2 bases; nucleotides outside the gene matches: 10. CDR1 and CDR2 (germline): SNHLY, FYNNEI. The CDR3 consists of 16 residues. The chain's CDR3 is CASSIDRALATDTQYF. For the CDR3, the DNA is TGTGCCAGCAGTATCGACAGGGCCCTCGCCACAGATACGCAGTATTTT. The full variable domain, its missing parts supplied by reference TRBV2 and TRBJ2-3, is EPEVTQTPSHQVTQMGQEVILRCVPISNHLYFYWYRQILGQKVEFLVSFYNNEISEKSEIFDDQFSVERPDGSNFTLKIRSTKLEDSAMYFCASSIDRALATDTQYFGPGTRLTVL.

The CDR3 region has the DNA TGCGCCAGCAGCTTGTCGATGGTTGACACAGCGTACCAAGAGACCCAGTACTTC. Amino acid sequence: CASSLSMVDTAYQETQYF. V is TRBV5-1 and J is TRBJ2-5; no definite D call. Germline assignment: CDR1 SGHRS and CDR2 YFSETQ. Trimming removed 1 base from V and 0 bases from J, with 19 bases in between. The length of the CDR3 is 18 residues.

V usage is TRBV20-1 and J usage is TRBJ2-3; TRBD2 might be the D (6 bases). The CDR3 totals 15 residues. The germline V gene encodes CDR1 DFQATT and CDR2 SNEGSKA (reference sequence). Trimming removed 0 bases at V and 1 base at J, with 11 bases between. The CDR3 loop reads CSARDIPSGTDTQYF. CDR3 sequence (DNA): TGCAGTGCTAGAGATATCCCTAGCGGCACAGATACGCAGTATTTT.

The V gene is TRBV4-2, the J gene TRBJ1-5; 7 bases are a match to TRBD1. The CDR3 extends over 16 amino acids. The germline CDR1 and CDR2 sequences are LGHNA and YNFKEQ. Germline trimming cut 1 base from V and 9 bases from J; bases unmatched to any gene: 12. The CDR3 here is CASSQAESGGSRPQHF. The CDR3 DNA follows: TGTGCCAGCAGCCAAGCGGAATCAGGGGGGAGTCGGCCCCAGCATTTT.